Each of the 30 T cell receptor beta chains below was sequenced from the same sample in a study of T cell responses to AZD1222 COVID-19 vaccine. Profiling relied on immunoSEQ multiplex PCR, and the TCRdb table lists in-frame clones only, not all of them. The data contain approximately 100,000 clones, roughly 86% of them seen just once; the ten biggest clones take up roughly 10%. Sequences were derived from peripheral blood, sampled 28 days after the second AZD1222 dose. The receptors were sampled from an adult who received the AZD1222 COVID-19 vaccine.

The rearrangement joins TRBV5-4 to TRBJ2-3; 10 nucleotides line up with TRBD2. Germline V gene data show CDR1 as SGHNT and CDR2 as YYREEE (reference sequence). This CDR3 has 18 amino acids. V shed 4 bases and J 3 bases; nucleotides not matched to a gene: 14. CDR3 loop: CASSPGLADHRGTDTQYF. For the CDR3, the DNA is TGTGCCAGCAGCCCCGGACTAGCGGACCACCGAGGGACAGATACGCAGTATTTT.

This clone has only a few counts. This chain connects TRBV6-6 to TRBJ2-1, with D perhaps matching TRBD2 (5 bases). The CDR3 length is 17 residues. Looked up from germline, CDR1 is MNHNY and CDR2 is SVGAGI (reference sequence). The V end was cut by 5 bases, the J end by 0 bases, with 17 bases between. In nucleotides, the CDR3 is TGTGCCAGCAGTCCCCGGGGTAGCTATACCTCCTACAATGAGCAGTTCTTC. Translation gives CASSPRGSYTSYNEQFF.

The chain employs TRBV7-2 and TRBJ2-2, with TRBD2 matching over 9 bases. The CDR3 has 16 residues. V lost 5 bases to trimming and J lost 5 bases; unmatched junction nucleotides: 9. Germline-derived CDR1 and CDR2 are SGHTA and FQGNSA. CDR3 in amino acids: CASSNRGGAGTGELFF. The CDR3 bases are TGTGCCAGCAGCAATCGCGGGGGGGCTGGAACCGGGGAGCTGTTTTTT.

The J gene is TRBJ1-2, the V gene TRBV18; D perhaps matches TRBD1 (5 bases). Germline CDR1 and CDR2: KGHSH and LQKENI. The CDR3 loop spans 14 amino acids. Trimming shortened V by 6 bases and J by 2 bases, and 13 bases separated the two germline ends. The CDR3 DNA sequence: TGTGCCAGCTCTCTCGGGGGATTAAACTATGGCTACACCTTC. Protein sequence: CASSLGGLNYGYTF.

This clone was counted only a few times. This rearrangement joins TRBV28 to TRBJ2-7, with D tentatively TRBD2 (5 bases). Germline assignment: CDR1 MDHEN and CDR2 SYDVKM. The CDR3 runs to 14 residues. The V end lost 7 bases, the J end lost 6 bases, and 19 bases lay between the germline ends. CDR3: CASTKIRGLAEQYF. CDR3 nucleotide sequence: TGTGCCAGCACCAAGATCAGAGGGTTGGCCGAGCAGTACTTC.

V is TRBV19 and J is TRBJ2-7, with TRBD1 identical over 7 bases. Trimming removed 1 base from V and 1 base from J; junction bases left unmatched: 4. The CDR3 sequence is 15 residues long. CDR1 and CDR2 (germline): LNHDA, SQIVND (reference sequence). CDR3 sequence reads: CASSIAPGQSYEQYF. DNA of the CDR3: TGTGCCAGTAGTATAGCTCCGGGACAGTCCTACGAGCAGTACTTC. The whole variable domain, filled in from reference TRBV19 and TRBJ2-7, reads DGGITQSPKYLFRKEGQNVTLSCEQNLNHDAMYWYRQDPGQGLRLIYYSQIVNDFQKGDIAEGYSVSREKKESFPLTVTSAQKNPTAFYLCASSIAPGQSYEQYFGPGTRLTVT.

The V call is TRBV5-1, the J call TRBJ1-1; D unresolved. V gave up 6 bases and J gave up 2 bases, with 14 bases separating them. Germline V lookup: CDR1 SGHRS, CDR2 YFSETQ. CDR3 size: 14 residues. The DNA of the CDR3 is TGCGCCAGCAATTTCGGCACTCCAAACACTGAAGCTTTCTTT. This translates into CASNFGTPNTEAFF.

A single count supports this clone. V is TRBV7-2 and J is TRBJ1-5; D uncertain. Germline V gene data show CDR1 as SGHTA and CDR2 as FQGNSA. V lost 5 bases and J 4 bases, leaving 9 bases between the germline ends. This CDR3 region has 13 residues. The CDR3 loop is CASSLRPNQPQHF. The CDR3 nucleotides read TGTGCCAGCAGCCTCAGGCCAAATCAGCCCCAGCATTTT.

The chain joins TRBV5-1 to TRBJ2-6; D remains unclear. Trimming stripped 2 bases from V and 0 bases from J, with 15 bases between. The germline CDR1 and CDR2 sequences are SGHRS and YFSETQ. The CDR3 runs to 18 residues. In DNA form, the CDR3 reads TGCGCCAGCAGCTTCTTTTCCACCTTCCTCTCTGGGGCCAACGTCCTGACTTTC. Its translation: CASSFFSTFLSGANVLTF.

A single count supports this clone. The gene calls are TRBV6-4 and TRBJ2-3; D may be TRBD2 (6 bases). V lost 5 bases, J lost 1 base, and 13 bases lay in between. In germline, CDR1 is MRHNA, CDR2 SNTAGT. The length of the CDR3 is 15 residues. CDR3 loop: CASSRDSSGTDTQYF. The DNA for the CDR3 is TGTGCCAGCAGTAGGGACTCGTCTGGCACAGATACGCAGTATTTT.

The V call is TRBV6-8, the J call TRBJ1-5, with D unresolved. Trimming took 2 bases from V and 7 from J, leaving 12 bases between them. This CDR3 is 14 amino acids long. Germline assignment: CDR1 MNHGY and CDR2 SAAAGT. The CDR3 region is CASSYPGQAQPQHF. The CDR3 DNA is TGTGCCAGCAGTTACCCCGGGCAGGCCCAGCCCCAGCATTTT.

CDR3 sequence reads: CASSQPDLTSTYEQYF. CDR3 nucleotide sequence: TGTGCCAGCAGCCAACCGGACCTTACCTCGACCTACGAGCAGTACTTC. The chain joins TRBV3-1 (or the pseudogene TRBV3-2) to TRBJ2-7, with D uncertain. The CDR3 runs 16 residues. V lost 2 bases and J lost 2, with 16 bases in between. The V gene's germline CDR1 is LGHDT and CDR2 YNNKEL (reference sequence).

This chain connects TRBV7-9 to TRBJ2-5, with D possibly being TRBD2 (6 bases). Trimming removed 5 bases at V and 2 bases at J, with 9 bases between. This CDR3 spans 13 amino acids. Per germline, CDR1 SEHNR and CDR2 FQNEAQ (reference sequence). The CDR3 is CASSAGTQETQYF. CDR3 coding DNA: TGTGCCAGCAGCGCCGGGACTCAAGAGACCCAGTACTTC.

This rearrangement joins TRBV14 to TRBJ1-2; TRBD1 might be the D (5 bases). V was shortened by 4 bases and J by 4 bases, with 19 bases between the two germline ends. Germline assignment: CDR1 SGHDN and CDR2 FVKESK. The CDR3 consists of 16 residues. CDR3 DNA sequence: TGTGCCAGCAGCCTTCACACCGGGACCTTTACCTATGGCTACACCTTC. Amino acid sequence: CASSLHTGTFTYGYTF.

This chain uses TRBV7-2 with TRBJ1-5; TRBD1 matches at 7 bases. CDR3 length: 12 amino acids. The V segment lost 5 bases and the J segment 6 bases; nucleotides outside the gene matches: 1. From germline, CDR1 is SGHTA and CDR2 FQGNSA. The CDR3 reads CASSPGGQPQHF. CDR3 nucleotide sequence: TGTGCCAGCAGCCCAGGGGGTCAGCCCCAGCATTTT.

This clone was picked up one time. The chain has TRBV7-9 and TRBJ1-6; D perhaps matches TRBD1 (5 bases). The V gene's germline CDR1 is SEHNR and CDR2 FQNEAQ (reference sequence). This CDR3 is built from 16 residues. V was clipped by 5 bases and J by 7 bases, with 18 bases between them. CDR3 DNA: TGTGCCAGCAGCGCGGGCTGGGGCAGAGGGAATTCACCCCTCCACTTT. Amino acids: CASSAGWGRGNSPLHF.

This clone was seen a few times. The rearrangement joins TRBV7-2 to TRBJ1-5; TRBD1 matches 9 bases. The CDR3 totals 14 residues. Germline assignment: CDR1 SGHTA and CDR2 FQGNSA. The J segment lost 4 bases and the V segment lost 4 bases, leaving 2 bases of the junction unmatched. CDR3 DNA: TGTGCCAGCAGCTCAGGGACAGGGAATCAGCCCCAGCATTTT. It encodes CASSSGTGNQPQHF.

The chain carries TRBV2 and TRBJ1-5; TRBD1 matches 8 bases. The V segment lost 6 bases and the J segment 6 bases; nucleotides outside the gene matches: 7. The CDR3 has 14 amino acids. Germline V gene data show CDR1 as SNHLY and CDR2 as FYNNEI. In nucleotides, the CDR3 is TGTGCCAGCAGAAACGGACAGGGCAGTCAGCCCCAGCATTTT. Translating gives CASRNGQGSQPQHF.

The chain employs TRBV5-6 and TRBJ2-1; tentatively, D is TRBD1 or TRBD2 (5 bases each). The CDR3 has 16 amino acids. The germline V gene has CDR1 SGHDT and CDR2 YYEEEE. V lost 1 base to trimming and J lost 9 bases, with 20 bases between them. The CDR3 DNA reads TGTGCCAGCAGCTTGAGTGGTCCGGGGTATAGGGGTGAGCAGTTCTTC. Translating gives CASSLSGPGYRGEQFF.

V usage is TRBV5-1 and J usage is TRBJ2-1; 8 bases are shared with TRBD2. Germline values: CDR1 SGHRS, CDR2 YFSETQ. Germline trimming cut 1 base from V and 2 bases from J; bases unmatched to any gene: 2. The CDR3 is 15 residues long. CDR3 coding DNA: TGCGCCAGCAGCTTGAGTAGCGGGACCTACAATGAGCAGTTCTTC. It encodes CASSLSSGTYNEQFF.

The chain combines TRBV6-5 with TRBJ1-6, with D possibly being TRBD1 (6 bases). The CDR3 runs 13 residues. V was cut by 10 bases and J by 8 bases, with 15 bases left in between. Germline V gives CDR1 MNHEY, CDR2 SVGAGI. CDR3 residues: CATLRAGDSPLHF. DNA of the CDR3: TGTGCCACACTACGGGCAGGGGATTCACCCCTCCACTTT.

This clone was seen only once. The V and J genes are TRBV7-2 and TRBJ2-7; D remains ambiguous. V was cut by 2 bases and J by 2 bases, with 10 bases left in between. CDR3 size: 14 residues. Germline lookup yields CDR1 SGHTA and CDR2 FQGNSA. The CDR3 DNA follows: TGTGCCAGCAGCTTAATCGGCACCACCTACGAGCAGTACTTC. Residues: CASSLIGTTYEQYF.

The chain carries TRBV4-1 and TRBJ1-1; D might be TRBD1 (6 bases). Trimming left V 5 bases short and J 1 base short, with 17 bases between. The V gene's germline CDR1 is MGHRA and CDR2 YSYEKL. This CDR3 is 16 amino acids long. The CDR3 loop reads CASSVAGAGRNTEAFF. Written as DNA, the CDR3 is TGCGCCAGCAGCGTTGCGGGGGCCGGTCGGAACACTGAAGCTTTCTTT.

The CDR3 DNA follows: TGTGCCAGCTCACCAGGTTTAGAGAAGCCCCAGCATTTT. Protein: CASSPGLEKPQHF. The chain is built from TRBV18 and TRBJ1-5; D is unclear. CDR1 and CDR2 (germline): KGHSH, LQKENI. This CDR3 is 13 amino acids long. Trimming pared 2 bases from V and 8 bases from J, leaving 10 bases between.

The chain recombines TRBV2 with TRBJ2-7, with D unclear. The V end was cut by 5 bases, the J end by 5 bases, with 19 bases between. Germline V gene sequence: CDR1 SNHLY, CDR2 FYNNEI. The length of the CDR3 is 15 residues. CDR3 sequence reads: CASSPPPSPGDEQYF. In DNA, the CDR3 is TGTGCCAGCAGTCCGCCGCCCTCGCCGGGCGACGAGCAGTACTTC.

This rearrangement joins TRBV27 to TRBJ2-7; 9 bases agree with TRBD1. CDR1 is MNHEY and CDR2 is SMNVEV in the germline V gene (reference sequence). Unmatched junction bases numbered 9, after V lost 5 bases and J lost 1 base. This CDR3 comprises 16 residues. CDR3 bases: TGTGCCAGCAGTAAATTGGGGACAGGGATATCCTACGAGCAGTACTTC. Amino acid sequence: CASSKLGTGISYEQYF.

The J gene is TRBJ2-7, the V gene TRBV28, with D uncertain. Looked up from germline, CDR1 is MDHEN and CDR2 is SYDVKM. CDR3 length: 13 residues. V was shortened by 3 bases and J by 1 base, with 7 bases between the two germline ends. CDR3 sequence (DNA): TGTGCCAGCAGTTTCCCCGTTTCCTACGAGCAGTACTTC. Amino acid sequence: CASSFPVSYEQYF.

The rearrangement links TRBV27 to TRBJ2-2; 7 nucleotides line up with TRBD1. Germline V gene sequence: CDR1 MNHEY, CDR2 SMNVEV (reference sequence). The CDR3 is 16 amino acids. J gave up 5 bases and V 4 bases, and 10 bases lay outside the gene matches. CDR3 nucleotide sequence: TGTGCCAGCAGTTCCAACAGGGGAGTGGGAACCGGGGAGCTGTTTTTT. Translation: CASSSNRGVGTGELFF.

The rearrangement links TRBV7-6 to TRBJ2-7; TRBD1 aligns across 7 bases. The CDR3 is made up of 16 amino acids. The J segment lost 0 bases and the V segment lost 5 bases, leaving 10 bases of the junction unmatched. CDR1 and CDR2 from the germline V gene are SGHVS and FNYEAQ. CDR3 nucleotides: TGTGCCAGCAGCCCGAACGGACAGGTCAGCTCCTACGAGCAGTACTTC. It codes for CASSPNGQVSSYEQYF.

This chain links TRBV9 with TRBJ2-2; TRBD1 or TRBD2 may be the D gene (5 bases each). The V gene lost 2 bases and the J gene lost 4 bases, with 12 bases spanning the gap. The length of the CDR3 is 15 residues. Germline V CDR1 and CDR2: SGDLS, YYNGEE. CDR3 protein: CASSVLGVGTGELFF. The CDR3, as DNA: TGTGCCAGCAGCGTTCTGGGGGTGGGCACCGGGGAGCTGTTTTTT. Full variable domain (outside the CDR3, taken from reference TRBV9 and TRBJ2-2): DSGVTQTPKHLITATGQRVTLRCSPRSGDLSVYWYQQSLDQGLQFLIQYYNGEERAKGNILERFSAQQFPDLHSELNLSSLELGDSALYFCASSVLGVGTGELFFGEGSRLTVL.